The 28 T cell receptor beta chains presented below share a single source sample, sequenced in a study of T-cell reconstitution after alpha-beta-depleted transplantation in children. Preparation of the TCRbeta library involved a method that used unique molecular identifiers. One entry per CDR3 protein, called by TCRdb with MiXCR from the PCR reads. The profile shows around 200,000 distinct CDR3 sequences, roughly 8.1% of them singletons. The input for sequencing was PBMCs, mostly from graft donor cells, taken 360 days after TCRalphabeta/CD19-depleted stem cell transplant. Source of these receptors: a male patient under 10 years old who had a stem cell transplant for acute myeloid leukemia, so the T cells may come from the graft donor.

The V and J genes are TRBV6-5 and TRBJ1-2, with 7 positions matching TRBD1. V lost 5 bases, J lost 8 bases, and 20 bases stayed unmatched. Germline CDR1 is MNHEY and CDR2 is SVGAGI. The CDR3 loop spans 17 amino acids. The CDR3 coding sequence is TGTGCCAGCAGTCCTCCTTTGGACAGGTTTGGTCTGACGGGCTACACCTTC. As protein: CASSPPLDRFGLTGYTF.

The chain joins TRBV7-2 to TRBJ1-1; 7 nucleotides line up with TRBD1. Looked up from germline, CDR1 is SGHTA and CDR2 is FQGNSA. The CDR3 has 15 residues. The junction had 6 bases not matched to a gene; V was cut back by 4 bases and J by 1 base. CDR3 protein: CASSWTGTANTEAFF. The CDR3 region has the DNA TGTGCCAGCAGCTGGACCGGGACAGCGAACACTGAAGCTTTCTTT.

This clonotype has just a few counts. V and J are TRBV5-1 and TRBJ2-5, with TRBD1 matching 9 bases. J gave up 5 bases and V 1 base, and 3 bases lay outside the gene matches. The CDR3 runs 14 residues. Germline V gene sequence: CDR1 SGHRS, CDR2 YFSETQ. The CDR3 DNA sequence: TGCGCCAGCAGCTTGATAGGACAGGGGGAGACCCAGTACTTC. Translated, it gives CASSLIGQGETQYF.

This clonotype was seen many times. DNA for the CDR3: TGCAGTGCTAGAGATCCTATGGAAAGCACAGATACGCAGTATTTT. Translated: CSARDPMESTDTQYF. The J gene is TRBJ2-3, the V gene TRBV20-1; the D is unclear. Germline CDR1 and CDR2: DFQATT and SNEGSKA (reference sequence). V lost 0 bases and J 0 bases, leaving 10 bases between the germline ends. The CDR3 contains 15 residues.

This clonotype occurred many times. The chain recombines TRBV5-1 with TRBJ2-5, with 10 bases that match TRBD1. CDR3 length equals 16 residues. J gave up 4 bases and V 1 base, and 7 bases lay outside the gene matches. The germline V gene encodes CDR1 SGHRS and CDR2 YFSETQ. This CDR3 reads CASSLPTTGGIETQYF. As DNA, the CDR3 is TGCGCCAGCAGCTTGCCTACGACAGGGGGCATAGAGACCCAGTACTTC.

This clonotype was recorded at least ten times. V and J are TRBV28 and TRBJ2-7, with D possibly matching TRBD1 (5 bases). Germline V gene sequence: CDR1 MDHEN, CDR2 SYDVKM. This CDR3 spans 13 amino acids. Trimming left V 2 bases short and J 2 bases short, with 7 bases between. The CDR3 loop is CASSLVGAYEQYF. In DNA, the CDR3 is TGTGCCAGCAGTTTAGTAGGGGCCTACGAGCAGTACTTC.

This clonotype was counted only a few times. The chain uses TRBV2 and TRBJ2-1; 9 nucleotides match TRBD2. The V segment lost 3 bases and the J segment 4 bases; nucleotides outside the gene matches: 4. In germline, CDR1 is SNHLY, CDR2 FYNNEI. The CDR3 spans 15 residues. CDR3 sequence reads: CASSEERGDYNEQFF. The CDR3, as DNA: TGTGCCAGCAGTGAGGAGCGGGGGGATTACAATGAGCAGTTCTTC.

This clonotype was seen at least ten times. The chain links TRBV4-2 to TRBJ2-1; 11 nucleotides match TRBD2. J was trimmed by 3 bases and V by 0 bases; bases with no gene match: 7. Germline CDR1 LGHNA, CDR2 YNFKEQ. The CDR3 loop spans 18 amino acids. CDR3 sequence: CASSQDPQGLAVYNEQFF. CDR3 nucleotides: TGTGCCAGCAGCCAAGATCCTCAGGGACTAGCGGTCTACAATGAGCAGTTCTTC.

Regarding this clonotype: One end of the junction fails to match germline, which may point to a read error. This chain links TRBV7-7 with TRBJ2-2; no reliable D call. The CDR3 is 13 residues long. Germline CDR1 and CDR2: SSHAT and FNYEAQ (reference sequence). CDR3 nucleotide sequence: TGTGCTAGCAGCTCCGAACTTCCCGGGGAGCTGTTTTTT. Translation: CASSSELPGELFF.

This clonotype was recorded at least ten times. The chain recombines TRBV6-5 with TRBJ2-5; unclear D gene. The V gene lost 3 bases and the J gene lost 3 bases, with 5 bases spanning the gap. Germline CDR1 MNHEY, CDR2 SVGAGI. This CDR3 comprises 12 residues. The CDR3 is CASSYGKETQYF. The CDR3 nucleotides are TGTGCCAGCAGTTATGGGAAAGAGACCCAGTACTTC.

Only a few counts were recorded for this clonotype. This sequence joins TRBV5-1 and TRBJ1-4, with 7 bases aligning to TRBD1. V lost 1 base to trimming and J lost 1 base; unmatched junction nucleotides: 4. The CDR3 sequence is 16 residues long. Germline values: CDR1 SGHRS, CDR2 YFSETQ. CDR3 sequence reads: CASSLRTGLTNEKLFF. Written as DNA, the CDR3 is TGCGCCAGCAGCTTGCGGACAGGTCTAACTAATGAAAAACTGTTTTTT.

This rearrangement joins TRBV12-5 to TRBJ2-6; D uncertain. Trimming shortened V by 4 bases and J by 1 base, and 11 bases separated the two germline ends. CDR1 is LGHNT and CDR2 is FRNRAP in the germline V gene. CDR3 length: 16 residues. The CDR3 loop is CASGSDGSSGANVLTF. For the CDR3, the DNA is TGTGCTAGTGGTTCCGACGGATCTTCTGGGGCCAACGTCCTGACTTTC.

The V gene is TRBV6-5, the J gene TRBJ1-5; no clear D. The CDR3 runs 13 residues. Per germline, CDR1 MNHEY and CDR2 SVGAGI. Trimming took off 4 bases at V and 7 bases at J, with 11 bases between the two ends. CDR3 sequence reads: CASSLNSGQPQHF. The CDR3 DNA reads TGTGCCAGCAGTTTGAATTCGGGACAGCCCCAGCATTTT.

This clonotype has a count of ten or more. The J gene is TRBJ2-7, the V gene TRBV27; 9 bases agree with TRBD1. CDR1 and CDR2 from the germline V gene are MNHEY and SMNVEV (reference sequence). The CDR3 is 14 amino acids. Losses at the gene ends were 6 bases for V and 4 bases for J; bases not matched to a gene: 7. This CDR3 is CASRRDRAKYEQYV. CDR3 nucleotide sequence: TGTGCCAGCAGAAGGGACAGGGCGAAATACGAGCAGTACGTC.

This clonotype was counted many times. The CDR3 here is CSANTGNTEAFF. The DNA of the CDR3 is TGCAGTGCTAATACAGGGAACACTGAAGCTTTCTTT. This rearrangement joins TRBV20-1 to TRBJ1-1; D is possibly TRBD1 (5 bases). Germline V gene sequence: CDR1 DFQATT, CDR2 SNEGSKA (reference sequence). With 4 bases removed from V and 1 base from J, the gap between germline ends came to 7 bases. This CDR3 spans 12 amino acids.

This clonotype has at least ten counts. The J gene is TRBJ1-5, the V gene TRBV7-2; the D is unclear. This CDR3 contains 16 residues. V lost 0 bases, J lost 0 bases, and 9 bases lay in between. Germline V lookup: CDR1 SGHTA, CDR2 FQGNSA. CDR3 loop: CASSLAGIASNQPQHF. The CDR3 nucleotides are TGTGCCAGCAGCTTAGCCGGTATTGCTAGCAATCAGCCCCAGCATTTT.

This clonotype was detected a few times. The DNA of the CDR3 is TGCAGTGCTAGAGATAGCGGGGGCGCCTACAATGAGCAGTTCTTC. Translation: CSARDSGGAYNEQFF. The chain recombines TRBV20-1 with TRBJ2-1; TRBD2 agrees at 9 bases. The CDR3 runs to 15 residues. Looked up from germline, CDR1 is DFQATT and CDR2 is SNEGSKA (reference sequence). V gave up 0 bases and J gave up 2 bases; unmatched junction bases: 2.

Only a few counts were recorded for this clonotype. Written as DNA, the CDR3 is TGTGCCAGCAGTTTACGGACAGGGACGGGCTACGAGCAGTACTTC. Translation gives CASSLRTGTGYEQYF. The gene calls are TRBV12-3 or TRBV12-4 and TRBJ2-7; 8 bases match TRBD1. Unmatched junction bases numbered 6, after V lost 2 bases and J lost 3 bases. This CDR3 is built from 15 residues.

This clonotype was seen a few times. This chain joins TRBV5-1 and TRBJ2-5, with 10 bases fitting TRBD2. The CDR3 loop spans 15 amino acids. Germline V gene data show CDR1 as SGHRS and CDR2 as YFSETQ. The V segment lost 6 bases and the J segment 1 base; nucleotides outside the gene matches: 6. CDR3 sequence reads: CASTKGLAFQETQYF. CDR3 coding DNA: TGCGCCAGCACCAAGGGACTAGCGTTCCAAGAGACCCAGTACTTC.

This clonotype was seen only a few times. The CDR3 sequence: CASSVTSRVGEQFF. In DNA form, the CDR3 reads TGTGCCAGCAGCGTAACTAGCCGCGTCGGTGAGCAGTTCTTC. The rearrangement uses TRBV9 and TRBJ2-1; perhaps TRBD2 as D (6 bases). V was trimmed by 1 base and J by 9 bases, leaving 14 bases between them. The CDR3 sequence is 14 residues long. CDR1 and CDR2 from the germline V gene are SGDLS and YYNGEE.

The chain employs TRBV7-9 and TRBJ1-1; D is possibly TRBD1 (6 bases). The germline V gene has CDR1 SEHNR and CDR2 FQNEAQ (reference sequence). This CDR3 spans 15 amino acids. Trimming left V 3 bases short and J 0 bases short, with 11 bases between. This CDR3 is CASSFTGTLNTEAFF. DNA of the CDR3: TGTGCCAGCAGCTTCACAGGGACATTGAACACTGAAGCTTTCTTT.

This clonotype was seen more than once but under ten times. The V and J genes are TRBV28 and TRBJ2-1; 9 nucleotides agree with TRBD1. The ends lost 6 bases at V and 6 bases at J; junction bases unmatched: 9. Germline V lookup: CDR1 MDHEN, CDR2 SYDVKM. The length of the CDR3 is 15 residues. The CDR3 protein is CASSDIQGARNEQFF. In DNA form, the CDR3 reads TGTGCCAGCAGCGACATACAGGGGGCGCGCAATGAGCAGTTCTTC. Full variable domain (remainder filled in from reference TRBV28 and TRBJ2-1): DVKVTQSSRYLVKRTGEKVFLECVQDMDHENMFWYRQDPGLGLRLIYFSYDVKMKEKGDIPEGYSVSREKKERFSLILESASTNQTSMYLCASSDIQGARNEQFFGPGTRLTVL.

V usage is TRBV20-1 and J usage is TRBJ1-5, with D perhaps matching TRBD1 (5 bases). This CDR3 spans 15 amino acids. V dropped 0 bases and J dropped 4 bases, with 13 bases sitting between them. Germline lookup yields CDR1 DFQATT and CDR2 SNEGSKA (reference sequence). The CDR3 reads CSARDLSRGNQPQHF. The CDR3 bases are TGCAGTGCTAGAGATCTGTCAAGGGGAAATCAGCCCCAGCATTTT.

The chain couples TRBV9 to TRBJ2-1; TRBD2 aligns across 7 bases. The junction had 5 bases not matched to a gene; V was cut back by 0 bases and J by 2 bases. This CDR3 region has 16 residues. Looked up from germline, CDR1 is SGDLS and CDR2 is YYNGEE. The CDR3 nucleotides are TGTGCCAGCAGCGTAGATCCTAGCGGCCCCTACAATGAGCAGTTCTTC. Translated: CASSVDPSGPYNEQFF.

This clonotype showed up just a few times. V and J are TRBV12-3 or TRBV12-4 and TRBJ2-7, with 9 bases aligning to TRBD1. The CDR3 sequence is 13 residues long. Trimming removed 8 bases from V and 2 bases from J; junction bases left unmatched: 4. The CDR3 spells CASVGTGTYEQYF. CDR3 nucleotide sequence: TGTGCCAGCGTCGGGACAGGGACCTACGAGCAGTACTTC.

This clonotype was recorded only once. J is TRBJ2-1 and V is TRBV20-1; D gene uncertain. V lost 2 bases, J lost 2 bases, and 13 bases lay in between. In germline, CDR1 is DFQATT, CDR2 SNEGSKA (reference sequence). The CDR3 is 15 amino acids. CDR3 DNA sequence: TGCAGTGCTAGAAGGGCGGAAGGGCCCTACAATGAGCAGTTCTTC. It codes for CSARRAEGPYNEQFF.

V usage is TRBV28 and J usage is TRBJ2-1; 7 nucleotides align to TRBD2. Germline V lookup: CDR1 MDHEN, CDR2 SYDVKM. With V trimmed by 3 bases and J by 5 bases, 7 bases remained unmatched. CDR3 length: 15 amino acids. The CDR3 protein is CASSLGGYWDNEQFF. The CDR3 bases are TGTGCCAGCAGTTTGGGGGGGTATTGGGACAATGAGCAGTTCTTC.

This clonotype came up many times. The rearrangement uses TRBV5-1 and TRBJ1-5, with 7 bases that match TRBD1. The CDR3 is made up of 14 amino acids. V dropped 4 bases and J dropped 7; count of bases not matched to a gene: 8. Germline V gene data show CDR1 as SGHRS and CDR2 as YFSETQ. CDR3 amino acids: CASSRTGGVQPQHF. CDR3 coding DNA: TGCGCCAGCAGCCGGACAGGTGGGGTGCAGCCCCAGCATTTT.